The 27 T cell receptor beta chains below were found in one sample sequenced in a study of post-analysis software for immune sequencing data (dated by TCRdb to between 2015 and 2017). Results the study describes overall, beyond this receptor: Roughly 5 TRBV segments, including TRBV5-6, TRBV5-1 and TRBV20-1, were significantly more frequent in patients than controls.

The library was made by PCR. Sequencing relied on an Illumina HiSeq 2500. Unique molecular identifiers were incorporated into TCR beta cDNA libraries to reduce PCR and sequencing biases. The raw public reads went through TCRdb reprocessing: fastp at Q25, MiXCR clone calling, in-frame beta chains kept. When rows share a CDR3 protein, they turn into one entry using the most common DNA and genes. This sample lists 450,000 to 650,000 distinct CDR3 sequences; around 40% were detected once. Under 2% of the sample is taken by the ten largest. Antigens for these TCRs are unknown. The sequencing sample was made of blood. The receptors come from a girl aged 10 to 17 with multiple sclerosis.

The chain is built from TRBV30 and TRBJ1-2, with a possible D match to TRBD1 (6 bases). Germline V lookup: CDR1 GTSNPN, CDR2 SVGIG (reference sequence). The CDR3 spans 12 residues. The V gene lost 8 bases and the J gene lost 6 bases, with 16 bases spanning the gap. The CDR3 is CARLQGGNGYTF. Here the CDR3 DNA reads TGTGCCAGGCTACAGGGCGGGAATGGCTACACCTTC.

This rearrangement joins TRBV7-9 to TRBJ1-6, with unresolved D. Trimming removed 1 base from V and 4 bases from J, with 11 bases in between. The CDR3 is 16 residues long. Looked up from germline, CDR1 is SEHNR and CDR2 is FQNEAQ (reference sequence). The DNA for the CDR3 is TGTGCCAGCAGCTTAGTGGAGGTTCGTTATAATTCACCCCTCCACTTT. Protein: CASSLVEVRYNSPLHF.

The rearrangement joins TRBV2 to TRBJ1-2; tentative D call: TRBD1 (6 bases). CDR3 length equals 13 residues. Germline-derived CDR1 and CDR2 are SNHLY and FYNNEI. With 8 bases removed from V and 7 bases from J, the gap between germline ends came to 17 bases. The CDR3 DNA sequence: TGTGCCAGCGGACGAGGACAGTTCGCTGGCTACACCTTC. This gives the protein CASGRGQFAGYTF.

The chain links TRBV9 to TRBJ2-5; 11 positions agree with TRBD2. The CDR3 covers 16 residues. The germline gives CDR1 SGDLS, CDR2 YYNGEE. Trimming took 3 bases from V and 0 from J; bases not matched to a gene: 4. CDR3 amino acids: CASSGSSGGYQETQYF. The CDR3 bases are TGTGCCAGCAGCGGTTCTAGCGGGGGGTACCAAGAGACCCAGTACTTC.

V gene TRBV7-2 combines with J gene TRBJ1-5; D unclear. There are 13 residues in the CDR3. From germline, CDR1 is SGHTA and CDR2 FQGNSA. V lost 3 bases and J lost 0, with 3 bases in between. The CDR3, as DNA: TGTGCCAGCAGCTTTAATAGCAATCAGCCCCAGCATTTT. Protein product: CASSFNSNQPQHF.

This chain links TRBV7-9 with TRBJ2-4, with D perhaps matching TRBD1 (7 bases). The V end was cut by 5 bases, the J end by 1 base, with 18 bases between. The germline V gene encodes CDR1 SEHNR and CDR2 FQNEAQ (reference sequence). The CDR3 is 17 residues long. The CDR3 loop reads CASSPRQGGRAKNIQYF. The CDR3 region has the DNA TGTGCCAGCAGCCCGCGACAGGGAGGAAGGGCCAAAAACATTCAGTACTTC.

This clonotype was seen only a few times. The chain couples TRBV11-2 to TRBJ1-2, with unresolved D. CDR1 SGHAT and CDR2 FQNNGV come from the germline V gene. Deletions cut 1 base from V and 3 bases from J, with 9 bases between. The CDR3 loop spans 14 amino acids. The CDR3 DNA is TGTGCCAGCAGCTTAGGGGTCGGGGACTATGGCTACACCTTC. This encodes CASSLGVGDYGYTF.

In regard to this clonotype: The junction differs from germline at one of its ends, possibly a read error. The genes are TRBV7-7 and TRBJ2-5; possibly TRBD1 for D (6 bases). The V gene's germline CDR1 is SSHAT and CDR2 FNYEAQ (reference sequence). The CDR3 length is 14 residues. The DNA of the CDR3 is TGTGCCAGCAGCTTAGGGGGGCTCCAAGGGACCCAGTACTTC. It encodes CASSLGGLQGTQYF.

The rearrangement links TRBV20-1 to TRBJ1-4; D unclear. Germline CDR1 DFQATT, CDR2 SNEGSKA (reference sequence). The length of the CDR3 is 12 residues. The V gene lost 3 bases and the J gene lost 3 bases, with 5 bases spanning the gap. The CDR3 loop reads CSASSSNEKLFF. CDR3 nucleotides: TGCAGTGCTAGCAGCTCTAATGAAAAACTGTTTTTT.

The chain combines TRBV6-5 with TRBJ1-1; TRBD1 agrees at 7 bases. Germline values: CDR1 MNHEY, CDR2 SVGAGI. The CDR3 has 15 amino acids. The junction had 10 bases not matched to a gene; V was cut back by 4 bases and J by 5 bases. The CDR3 spells CASSLLTGRVTEAFF. The CDR3 nucleotides read TGTGCCAGCAGTTTGTTGACAGGGAGGGTAACTGAAGCTTTCTTT.

The chain uses TRBV13 and TRBJ2-5, with 8 bases identical to TRBD2. The germline V gene has CDR1 PRHDT and CDR2 FYEKMQ (reference sequence). The CDR3 is 15 amino acids. V dropped 3 bases and J dropped 11; count of bases not matched to a gene: 14. The CDR3 region is CASSFGRLAGTKQYF. The CDR3 coding sequence is TGTGCCAGCAGCTTCGGTCGGCTAGCGGGTACGAAGCAGTACTTC.

This chain joins TRBV6-6 and TRBJ2-6; no definite D call. CDR1 is MNHNY and CDR2 is SVGAGI in the germline V gene (reference sequence). The CDR3 contains 12 residues. V lost 10 bases and J lost 4, with 8 bases in between. The CDR3 here is CATRYGANVLTF. The CDR3 nucleotides are TGTGCCACCCGATACGGGGCCAACGTCCTGACTTTC.

In nucleotides, the CDR3 is TGTGCCAGCAGTGGGAGAGCGGGTACGTCCTACAATGAGCAGTTCTTC. Amino acid sequence: CASSGRAGTSYNEQFF. The chain joins TRBV27 to TRBJ2-1, with a weak D call TRBD2 (6 bases). The CDR3 spans 16 residues. V was clipped by 5 bases and J by 1 base, with 15 bases between them. CDR1 MNHEY and CDR2 SMNVEV come from the germline V gene (reference sequence).

The chain has TRBV4-1 and TRBJ1-1; the D is unclear. CDR1 and CDR2 from the germline V gene are MGHRA and YSYEKL. The CDR3 consists of 14 residues. V gave up 1 base and J gave up 4 bases, with 10 bases separating them. Written as DNA, the CDR3 is TGCGCCAGCAGCCAAGCTGAGAAGGCCACTGAAGCTTTCTTT. It translates to CASSQAEKATEAFF.

This chain uses TRBV5-1 with TRBJ2-7, with 9 nucleotides matching TRBD2. Trimming removed 8 bases from V and 3 bases from J; junction bases left unmatched: 6. The CDR3 length is 13 residues. Looked up from germline, CDR1 is SGHRS and CDR2 is YFSETQ. The CDR3 DNA is TGCGCCAGGGTGGGACTAGCTGGCTACGAGCAGTACTTC. Translating gives CARVGLAGYEQYF.

The chain uses TRBV20-1 and TRBJ2-1; 12 nucleotides match TRBD2. Trimming took 7 bases from V and 8 from J; bases not matched to a gene: 12. The CDR3 covers 15 residues. The germline CDR1 and CDR2 sequences are DFQATT and SNEGSKA (reference sequence). As DNA, the CDR3 is TGCAGTGTTCTTTCGACTAGCGGGGGTACCGATGAGCAGTTCTTC. This translates into CSVLSTSGGTDEQFF.

The chain joins TRBV9 to TRBJ2-1; D call uncertain. The CDR3 has 12 amino acids. Germline CDR1 reads SGDLS; CDR2 reads YYNGEE. Trimming removed 2 bases at V and 10 bases at J, with 10 bases between. The chain's CDR3 is CASSVGSYEQFF. CDR3 DNA sequence: TGTGCCAGCAGCGTCGGGTCGTACGAGCAGTTCTTC.

The rearrangement uses TRBV3-1 and TRBJ2-4; D unclear. Trimming left V 0 bases short and J 13 bases short, with 19 bases between. Germline V gene lookup returns CDR1 LGHDT and CDR2 YNNKEL (reference sequence). The CDR3 has 15 residues. CDR3 nucleotide sequence: TGTGCCAGCAGCCAAGAGCCCCGGGTCTCTTCCTGGCAGTACTTC. Protein sequence: CASSQEPRVSSWQYF. Complete variable domain (other parts from reference TRBV3-1 and TRBJ2-4): DTAVSQTPKYLVTQMGNDKSIKCEQNLGHDTMYWYKQDSKKFLKIMFSYNNKELIINETVPNRFSPKSPDKAHLNLHINSLELGDSAVYFCASSQEPRVSSWQYFGAGTRLSVL.

This clonotype was seen a few times. The chain links TRBV4-1 to TRBJ2-1, with D maybe TRBD2 (5 bases). The CDR3 has 15 amino acids. Germline V gene sequence: CDR1 MGHRA, CDR2 YSYEKL. Trimming removed 4 bases from V and 8 bases from J, with 18 bases in between. CDR3 in DNA: TGCGCCAGCAGCCGAAAACTCCCGGGGATTCATGAGCAGTTCTTC. This sequence encodes CASSRKLPGIHEQFF.

This clonotype was detected only a few times. This sequence joins TRBV12-3 or TRBV12-4 and TRBJ1-2, with 10 bases matching TRBD1. CDR3 length: 17 amino acids. Germline trimming cut 0 bases from V and 5 bases from J; bases unmatched to any gene: 9. CDR3: CASSLAISGTGEYGYTF. The DNA for the CDR3 is TGTGCCAGCAGTTTAGCTATATCCGGGACAGGGGAATATGGCTACACCTTC.

DNA for the CDR3: TGTGCCAGCAGCTTACCGGTGGGGGGACAGGGGGCCTACGAGCAGTACTTC. It codes for CASSLPVGGQGAYEQYF. V and J are TRBV7-9 and TRBJ2-5, with TRBD1 matching 11 bases. The DNA end favors TRBJ2-7, so the J call may be wrong. The CDR3 extends over 17 amino acids. Per germline, CDR1 SEHNR and CDR2 FQNEAQ (reference sequence).

For the CDR3, the DNA is TGCGCCAGCAGCCAAGGAGGGACAGGGTACCGCGGTGAAAAACTGTTTTTT. This gives the protein CASSQGGTGYRGEKLFF. The V and J genes are TRBV4-1 and TRBJ1-4, with TRBD1 matching over 9 bases. The CDR3 sequence is 17 residues long. Trimming at V came to 1 base and at J to 7 bases, leaving 10 bases not matched to a gene. Germline CDR1 reads MGHRA; CDR2 reads YSYEKL.

This chain uses TRBV12-3 or TRBV12-4 with TRBJ1-2; TRBD1 might be the D (6 bases). The CDR3 is 13 residues long. With 1 base removed from V and 3 bases from J, the gap between germline ends came to 6 bases. The CDR3 sequence is CASSLGGHYGYTF. CDR3 in DNA: TGTGCCAGCAGTTTAGGGGGGCACTATGGCTACACCTTC.

This clonotype was observed a few times. The chain links TRBV7-2 to TRBJ2-5; the D gene could be TRBD1 or TRBD2 (6 bases each). Trimming shortened V by 1 base and J by 8 bases, and 17 bases separated the two germline ends. The CDR3 runs to 15 residues. Germline CDR1 reads SGHTA; CDR2 reads FQGNSA. The CDR3 protein is CASSLDGGSAKTQYF. As DNA, the CDR3 is TGTGCCAGCAGCTTAGACGGGGGCTCAGCCAAAACCCAGTACTTC.

The chain uses TRBV15 and TRBJ2-7; D is perhaps TRBD1 (8 bases). CDR3 length: 16 amino acids. V was trimmed by 0 bases and J by 5 bases, leaving 17 bases between them. CDR1 and CDR2 (germline): LNHNV, YYDKDF (reference sequence). The CDR3 DNA follows: TGTGCCACCAGCAGAGATGTTTGGACAGGGAGGGACGAGCAGTACTTC. This gives the protein CATSRDVWTGRDEQYF. The full variable domain, rest sourced from reference TRBV15 and TRBJ2-7, is DAMVIQNPRYQVTQFGKPVTLSCSQTLNHNVMYWYQQKSSQAPKLLFHYYDKDFNNEADTPDNFQSRRPNTSFCFLDIRSPGLGDTAMYLCATSRDVWTGRDEQYFGPGTRLTVT.

The gene calls are TRBV6-6 and TRBJ2-1; D call uncertain. The V end was cut by 5 bases, the J end by 11 bases, with 10 bases between. Germline CDR1 and CDR2: MNHNY and SVGAGI (reference sequence). This CDR3 contains 11 residues. CDR3 nucleotides: TGTGCCAGCAGTCAGCTGGATAAGCAGTTCTTC. Translated, it gives CASSQLDKQFF.

This clonotype occurred a few times. V is TRBV5-1 and J is TRBJ2-3; D gene uncertain. The CDR3 covers 15 residues. V lost 0 bases and J 2 bases, leaving 10 bases between the germline ends. Germline V gene sequence: CDR1 SGHRS, CDR2 YFSETQ. CDR3 DNA: TGCGCCAGCAGCTTGGTTAGCTACTTCACAGATACGCAGTATTTT. It is translated as CASSLVSYFTDTQYF. The variable domain in full, completed from reference TRBV5-1 and TRBJ2-3, reads KAGVTQTPRYLIKTRGQQVTLSCSPISGHRSVSWYQQTPGQGLQFLFEYFSETQRNKGNFPGRFSGRQFSNSRSEMNVSTLELGDSALYLCASSLVSYFTDTQYFGPGTRLTVL.